Sequencing of this TCR beta chain was carried out in a study of CD8 T cells in ankylosing spondylitis. MiXCR was run by TCRdb on the 5' RACE reads, yielding one entry per CDR3 protein. The sample contains 55,000 or so distinct CDR3 sequences, 6% to 7.5% of which appear only once. CDR1 and CDR2 from the germline V gene are KGHSH and LQKENI. CDR3 length: 11 amino acids. Trimming stripped 6 bases from V and 2 bases from J, with 4 bases between. At least ten counts were recorded for this clonotype. This TCR derives from a female donor with ankylosing spondylitis or in good health (not recorded which). Sample: blood, either unsorted or a sorted T cell fraction (not recorded which). V gene TRBV18 combines with J gene TRBJ2-5; D remains unclear. The CDR3 sequence: CASSPQETQYF. CDR3 sequence (DNA): TGTGCCAGCTCCCCTCAAGAGACCCAGTACTTC. The variable domain in full, completed from reference TRBV18 and TRBJ2-5, reads NAGVMQNPRHLVRRRGQEARLRCSPMKGHSHVYWYRQLPEEGLKFMVYLQKENIIDESGMPKERFSAEFPKEGPSILRIQQVVRGDSAAYFCASSPQETQYFGPGTRLLVL.